This T cell receptor beta chain was recovered during a study of blood T cell repertoires in COVID-19. About the study: PBMCs, B-cell-depleted T cells, or T cells provided the cDNA or gDNA that made up the material.

The data were produced by immunoSEQ multiplex PCR, yet TCRdb's version contains in-frame clones alone and is incomplete. Of more than 130,000 clones listed, 88% are singletons. Germline V gene data show CDR1 as SGDLS and CDR2 as YYNGEE. The CDR3 has 16 amino acids. With 4 bases clipped from V and 2 bases from J, the junction kept 8 bases outside the gene matches. This chain connects TRBV9 to TRBJ2-4; 8 positions match TRBD1. The sequencing input was peripheral blood. This clonotype was sampled from a man aged 45-65 years with active or convalescent COVID-19. The CDR3 DNA sequence: TGTGCCAGCAGCCCCTCGACAGGGGTAACCAAAAACATTCAGTACTTC. Translated, it gives CASSPSTGVTKNIQYF.